This T cell receptor beta chain stems from a study of control samples from healthy donors and cancer patients. Generated by immunoSEQ multiplex PCR, the TCRdb table keeps only in-frame clones and is missing some. This sample yields 75,000 to 100,000 clones, of which 85% to 90% are seen a single time; 4.5% to 7% belongs to the top ten. CDR3 length: 15 residues. Per germline, CDR1 MNHNS and CDR2 SASEGT. V lost 1 base to trimming and J lost 3 bases, with 10 bases between them. The TCR sequence derives from a man aged 50-59 years in good health. The V and J genes are TRBV6-1 and TRBJ1-5; D is unresolved. Input material: blood. CDR3 region: CASSEVPVNNQPQHF. In DNA, the CDR3 is TGTGCCAGCAGTGAAGTTCCAGTGAACAATCAGCCCCAGCATTTT.